These 22 T cell receptor beta chains came from one sample sequenced in a study of cytomegalovirus exposure and HLA in healthy donors. The PCR ran on 60 Vbeta and 13 Jbeta primers. Clones were sequenced by immunoSEQ multiplex PCR, and TCRdb holds only the in-frame ones, with some missing. The table lists some 140,000 clones, under 80% of them singletons. Specimen: PBMCs. The receptors derive from a man aged 25-40 years in good health and CMV-seronegative.

The chain recombines TRBV5-1 with TRBJ2-3; D unclear. The CDR3 is 12 amino acids. Germline V gene data show CDR1 as SGHRS and CDR2 as YFSETQ. V was pared by 5 bases and J by 2 bases, with 6 bases between. CDR3 residues: CASSRATDTQYF. Here the CDR3 DNA reads TGCGCCAGCAGTAGAGCCACAGATACGCAGTATTTT.

This chain links TRBV7-2 with TRBJ2-7; D is possibly TRBD2 (6 bases). Germline V gives CDR1 SGHTA, CDR2 FQGNSA. V was trimmed by 6 bases and J by 2 bases, leaving 14 bases between them. The CDR3 is made up of 14 amino acids. The CDR3 nucleotides are TGTGCCAGCAGAAAAACGCGGGGACCCTACGAGCAGTACTTC. This sequence encodes CASRKTRGPYEQYF.

V is TRBV2 and J is TRBJ2-7, with 13 bases matching TRBD2. Germline V CDR1 and CDR2: SNHLY, FYNNEI. The CDR3 covers 16 residues. V shed 4 bases and J 7 bases; nucleotides not matched to a gene: 10. The CDR3 nucleotides are TGTGCCAGCAGTGGGGAGCGGACTAGCGGGGGAGGTGAGCAGTACTTC. Amino acid sequence: CASSGERTSGGGEQYF. Supplemented by reference TRBV2 and TRBJ2-7, the full variable domain reads EPEVTQTPSHQVTQMGQEVILRCVPISNHLYFYWYRQILGQKVEFLVSFYNNEISEKSEIFDDQFSVERPDGSNFTLKIRSTKLEDSAMYFCASSGERTSGGGEQYFGPGTRLTVT.

The rearrangement links TRBV6-5 to TRBJ2-3; 8 nucleotides agree with TRBD2. In germline, CDR1 is MNHEY, CDR2 SVGAGI. There are 14 residues in the CDR3. V shed 5 bases, J shed 2 bases, and the junction held 3 bases outside the gene matches. The CDR3 reads CASSDGGATDTQYF. CDR3 in DNA: TGTGCCAGCAGTGACGGGGGGGCCACAGATACGCAGTATTTT.

In its sample, this clone was seen a few times. The rearrangement uses TRBV4-2 and TRBJ1-4; 11 bases line up with TRBD1. CDR1 and CDR2 (germline): LGHNA, YNFKEQ. V shed 0 bases, J shed 7 bases, and the junction held 4 bases outside the gene matches. This CDR3 has 16 residues. The DNA of the CDR3 is TGTGCCAGCAGCCAAGAGTCCGGGACAGGGGGTGAAAAACTGTTTTTT. This gives the protein CASSQESGTGGEKLFF.

The V gene is TRBV11-3, the J gene TRBJ2-7; 7 bases are shared with TRBD1. This CDR3 contains 13 residues. Germline V gene lookup returns CDR1 SGHNT and CDR2 YENEEA. V lost 3 bases and J lost 3; bases outside the gene matches: 2. CDR3 region: CASSFRDSYEQYF. The CDR3 bases are TGTGCCAGCAGCTTCCGGGACAGCTACGAGCAGTACTTC.

The chain couples TRBV5-4 to TRBJ2-5; a weak D match, TRBD2 (6 bases). The CDR3 spans 12 residues. Trimming stripped 4 bases from V and 4 bases from J, with 8 bases between. Germline V gene sequence: CDR1 SGHNT, CDR2 YYREEE (reference sequence). The CDR3 DNA reads TGTGCCAGCAGCAAGGGACTAGAGACCCAGTACTTC. Translation: CASSKGLETQYF.

This clone showed up just a few times. The rearrangement joins TRBV4-1 to TRBJ1-1; D uncertain. V lost 1 base, J lost 5 bases, and 11 bases lay in between. This CDR3 is 14 amino acids long. CDR1 MGHRA and CDR2 YSYEKL come from the germline V gene. The CDR3 reads CASSQATGLTEAFF. The CDR3 bases are TGCGCCAGCAGCCAAGCCACGGGTTTGACTGAAGCTTTCTTT.

This clone has just a few counts. V gene TRBV28 combines with J gene TRBJ1-2, with TRBD1 identical over 12 bases. CDR1 MDHEN and CDR2 SYDVKM come from the germline V gene. The length of the CDR3 is 17 residues. Trimming took 5 bases from V and 5 from J; bases not matched to a gene: 12. CDR3 coding DNA: TGTGCCAGCAGTATCCTTGGGACAGGGGGCGCATATTATGGCTACACCTTC. As protein: CASSILGTGGAYYGYTF.

This sequence joins TRBV6-5 and TRBJ2-2; D might be TRBD1 (6 bases). V was shortened by 6 bases and J by 7 bases, with 12 bases between the two germline ends. CDR3 size: 13 residues. The germline V gene encodes CDR1 MNHEY and CDR2 SVGAGI. The CDR3 DNA is TGTGCCAGCAGCCCACAGGGATTCGGGGAGCTGTTTTTT. It is translated as CASSPQGFGELFF.

The chain is built from TRBV5-4 and TRBJ2-5; D gene ambiguous. Deletions cut 4 bases from V and 2 bases from J, with 9 bases between. CDR3 length equals 13 residues. The germline CDR1 and CDR2 sequences are SGHNT and YYREEE (reference sequence). Here the CDR3 DNA reads TGTGCCAGCAGCCTAGTGGAGCAAGAGACCCAGTACTTC. Protein sequence: CASSLVEQETQYF.

This clone was counted only a few times. The V gene is TRBV6-1, the J gene TRBJ1-5; 7 bases map to TRBD1. The CDR3 totals 14 residues. The J segment lost 3 bases and the V segment lost 6 bases, leaving 5 bases of the junction unmatched. Germline CDR1 MNHNS, CDR2 SASEGT. Written as DNA, the CDR3 is TGTGCCAGCAGGAGACAGGGACTCAATCAGCCCCAGCATTTT. Translated, it gives CASRRQGLNQPQHF.

This chain connects TRBV2 to TRBJ2-3; 12 positions agree with TRBD2. The CDR3 consists of 17 residues. J was trimmed by 2 bases and V by 9 bases; bases with no gene match: 12. The germline CDR1 and CDR2 sequences are SNHLY and FYNNEI. CDR3 in amino acids: CASSGASGGAATDTQYF. CDR3 coding DNA: TGTGCCAGTAGCGGGGCTAGCGGGGGGGCGGCCACAGATACGCAGTATTTT.

The chain links TRBV19 to TRBJ2-3, with a weak D call TRBD2 (5 bases). Trimming pared 3 bases from V and 2 bases from J, leaving 12 bases between. Per the germline V gene, CDR1 is LNHDA and CDR2 is SQIVND (reference sequence). The length of the CDR3 is 15 residues. CDR3 amino acids: CASSIGGHSTDTQYF. The DNA for the CDR3 is TGTGCCAGTAGTATTGGAGGCCATTCCACAGATACGCAGTATTTT.

A few counts support this clone. The chain has TRBV7-3 and TRBJ2-1; D might be TRBD2 (5 bases). Germline V gene sequence: CDR1 SGHTA, CDR2 FQGTGA. The germline V and J ends were trimmed by 5 bases and 1 base, with 12 bases remaining between them. The CDR3 covers 15 residues. DNA of the CDR3: TGTGCCAGCAGCCCTTGGGGAGCGTCCTACAATGAGCAGTTCTTC. Protein: CASSPWGASYNEQFF.

V usage is TRBV13 and J usage is TRBJ2-7; 10 bases agree with TRBD2. CDR3 size: 14 residues. V gave up 7 bases and J gave up 1 base; unmatched junction bases: 4. In germline, CDR1 is PRHDT, CDR2 FYEKMQ (reference sequence). The CDR3 reads CASTRGLASYEQYF. The DNA of the CDR3 is TGTGCCAGCACCCGGGGACTAGCGTCCTACGAGCAGTACTTC. The full variable domain, in which reference TRBV13 and TRBJ2-7 provide the parts outside the CDR3, is AAGVIQSPRHLIKEKRETATLKCYPIPRHDTVYWYQQGPGQDPQFLISFYEKMQSDKGSIPDRFSAQQFSDYHSELNMSSLELGDSALYFCASTRGLASYEQYFGPGTRLTVT.

The rearrangement uses TRBV6-5 and TRBJ1-2; weak D call: TRBD1 (6 bases). V lost 7 bases, J lost 0 bases, and 12 bases lay in between. CDR1 and CDR2 from the germline V gene are MNHEY and SVGAGI. The CDR3 contains 14 residues. The DNA for the CDR3 is TGTGCCAGCACTGACAGGCCTTCTAACTATGGCTACACCTTC. It yields the protein CASTDRPSNYGYTF.

V is TRBV29-1 and J is TRBJ2-6; D is uncertain. V lost 1 base to trimming and J lost 1 base, with 5 bases between them. Germline V gene lookup returns CDR1 SQVTM and CDR2 ANQGSEA. The CDR3 covers 14 residues. The CDR3, as DNA: TGCAGCGTTGAAGGAGGTTCTGGGGCCAACGTCCTGACTTTC. This encodes CSVEGGSGANVLTF.

This chain connects TRBV10-3 to TRBJ2-7, with TRBD1 as a possible D gene (5 bases). Trimming removed 6 bases at V and 1 base at J, with 7 bases between. This CDR3 has 12 residues. Germline CDR1 is ENHRY and CDR2 is SYGVKD. The CDR3 DNA reads TGTGCCATCAGCGCAGGGTCCTACGAGCAGTACTTC. This gives the protein CAISAGSYEQYF.

The chain uses TRBV27 and TRBJ2-7; D gene uncertain. Per the germline V gene, CDR1 is MNHEY and CDR2 is SMNVEV (reference sequence). V lost 6 bases, J lost 0 bases, and 12 bases lay in between. This CDR3 is built from 14 residues. The CDR3 spells CASRENSNSYEQYF. CDR3 DNA: TGTGCCAGCAGGGAGAACTCAAACTCCTACGAGCAGTACTTC.

This chain uses TRBV7-9 with TRBJ2-2, with D perhaps TRBD2 (5 bases). Trimming removed 4 bases from V and 1 base from J, with 10 bases in between. The CDR3 contains 15 residues. The germline CDR1 and CDR2 sequences are SEHNR and FQNEAQ (reference sequence). CDR3 sequence reads: CASSSRGGNTGELFF. Written as DNA, the CDR3 is TGTGCCAGCAGCTCGCGAGGAGGGAACACCGGGGAGCTGTTTTTT. The full variable domain, rest sourced from reference TRBV7-9 and TRBJ2-2, is DTGVSQNPRHKITKRGQNVTFRCDPISEHNRLYWYRQTLGQGPEFLTYFQNEAQLEKSRLLSDRFSAERPKGSFSTLEIQRTEQGDSAMYLCASSSRGGNTGELFFGEGSRLTVL.

This clone was observed a handful of times. The chain combines TRBV5-1 with TRBJ2-7; 16 bases fit TRBD2. The length of the CDR3 is 16 residues. Germline loops: CDR1 SGHRS, CDR2 YFSETQ. V shed 4 bases and J 5 bases; nucleotides not matched to a gene: 6. The CDR3 bases are TGCGCCAGCAGCGAGGGACTAGCGGGGGGGCCCCACGAGCAGTACTTC. Protein: CASSEGLAGGPHEQYF.